This is a list of T cell receptor beta chains from one sample in a study of T-cell reconstitution after alpha-beta-depleted transplantation in children. In TCRdb, the PCR reads were re-called with MiXCR into one record per CDR3 protein. The table records about 98,000 distinct CDR3 sequences, about 5.6% of them present only once. The material was PBMCs, mostly from graft donor cells, obtained 60 days after TCRalphabeta/CD19-depleted stem cell transplant. The receptors here all came from a female patient between 2 and 15 years old who had a stem cell transplant for Fanconi anemia, so the T cells may come from the graft donor. Each CDR3 is given with its conserved first and last residue. The order of the fields is clone size, V gene, D gene, J gene, CDR3 protein, CDR3 DNA. The D gene is left open where the match is weak. Part of the rows lack a size; the others show once, few, many or a class for expanded clones.

clone size: many; V gene: TRBV6-2/TRBV6-3; D gene: TRBD2; J gene: TRBJ2-1; CDR3 protein: CASRAIWTSGRNEQFF; CDR3 DNA: TGTGCCAGCAGAGCGATATGGACTAGCGGGAGGAATGAGCAGTTCTTC
clone size: NA; V gene: TRBV6-1; D gene: TRBD1; J gene: TRBJ2-7; CDR3 protein: CASSEAYAGGASFYEQYF; CDR3 DNA: TGTGCCAGCAGTGAAGCGTATGCAGGGGGCGCATCCTTCTACGAGCAGTACTTC
clone size: NA; V gene: TRBV7-8; D gene: NA; J gene: TRBJ2-7; CDR3 protein: CASSSDTGNEQYF; CDR3 DNA: TGTGCCAGCAGCTCCGACACTGGGAACGAGCAGTACTTC
clone size: many; V gene: TRBV29-1; D gene: NA; J gene: TRBJ2-3; CDR3 protein: CSVYGFTDTQYF; CDR3 DNA: TGCAGCGTTTATGGCTTCACAGATACGCAGTATTTT
clone size: many; V gene: TRBV28; D gene: NA; J gene: TRBJ1-1; CDR3 protein: CASSLVGAGNTEAFF; CDR3 DNA: TGTGCCAGCAGTTTAGTAGGGGCAGGGAACACTGAAGCTTTCTTT
clone size: many; V gene: TRBV29-1; D gene: NA; J gene: TRBJ2-1; CDR3 protein: CSVAMGRINEQFF; CDR3 DNA: TGCAGCGTAGCTATGGGACGGATCAATGAGCAGTTCTTC
clone size: NA; V gene: TRBV7-2; D gene: NA; J gene: TRBJ2-2; CDR3 protein: CASSPFAPPNTGELFF; CDR3 DNA: TGTGCCAGCAGCCCCTTCGCGCCTCCGAACACCGGGGAGCTGTTTTTT
clone size: many; V gene: TRBV7-2; D gene: TRBD1; J gene: TRBJ1-2; CDR3 protein: CASSLAFSGGASYGYTF; CDR3 DNA: TGTGCCAGCAGCTTAGCCTTCTCAGGGGGCGCAAGCTATGGCTACACCTTC
clone size: NA; V gene: TRBV4-1; D gene: NA; J gene: TRBJ2-5; CDR3 protein: CASSQAPAGRQETQYF; CDR3 DNA: TGCGCCAGCAGCCAAGCGCCGGCGGGGCGACAAGAGACCCAGTACTTC
clone size: many; V gene: TRBV20-1; D gene: TRBD1; J gene: TRBJ2-3; CDR3 protein: CSASDRVKDTQYF; CDR3 DNA: TGCAGTGCTAGTGACAGGGTTAAAGATACGCAGTATTTT
clone size: few; V gene: TRBV10-3; D gene: NA; J gene: TRBJ1-6; CDR3 protein: CAIYGQSNSPLHF; CDR3 DNA: TGTGCCATCTACGGACAGTCGAATTCACCCCTCCACTTT
clone size: few; V gene: TRBV7-2; D gene: TRBD1; J gene: TRBJ1-3; CDR3 protein: CASSLAYRGLGNTIYF; CDR3 DNA: TGTGCCAGCAGCTTAGCGTACAGGGGTCTGGGAAACACCATATATTTT
clone size: many; V gene: TRBV5-1; D gene: NA; J gene: TRBJ2-5; CDR3 protein: CASSLVPVGYQETQYF; CDR3 DNA: TGCGCCAGCAGCTTAGTACCGGTGGGCTACCAAGAGACCCAGTACTTC
clone size: many; V gene: TRBV12-3/TRBV12-4; D gene: NA; J gene: TRBJ1-1; CDR3 protein: CASSLRALNTEAFF; CDR3 DNA: TGTGCCAGCAGTTTAAGGGCCTTGAACACTGAAGCTTTCTTT
clone size: many; V gene: TRBV28; D gene: TRBD1; J gene: TRBJ1-2; CDR3 protein: CASRQPGQLYGYTF; CDR3 DNA: TGTGCCAGCAGACAACCGGGACAGCTCTATGGCTACACCTTC
clone size: many; V gene: TRBV12-3/TRBV12-4; D gene: TRBD2; J gene: TRBJ2-1; CDR3 protein: CASSFGGGLFNEQFF; CDR3 DNA: TGTGCCAGCAGTTTCGGCGGGGGTCTTTTCAATGAGCAGTTCTTC
clone size: many; V gene: TRBV12-3/TRBV12-4; D gene: NA; J gene: TRBJ2-5; CDR3 protein: CASSFGSAIQETQYF; CDR3 DNA: TGTGCCAGCAGTTTTGGATCGGCAATCCAAGAGACCCAGTACTTC
clone size: few; V gene: TRBV6-5; D gene: NA; J gene: TRBJ2-3; CDR3 protein: CASSSGGMSTDTQYF; CDR3 DNA: TGTGCCAGCAGTTCCGGCGGAATGAGCACAGATACGCAGTATTTT
clone size: NA; V gene: TRBV6-5; D gene: TRBD1; J gene: TRBJ2-7; CDR3 protein: CASSYSGQGHYEQYF; CDR3 DNA: TGTGCCAGCAGTTACTCCGGACAGGGTCACTACGAGCAGTACTTC
clone size: few; V gene: TRBV7-9; D gene: NA; J gene: TRBJ2-1; CDR3 protein: CASNTNYTYNEQFF; CDR3 DNA: TGTGCCAGCAACACCAATTATACATACAATGAGCAGTTCTTC
clone size: many; V gene: TRBV6-5; D gene: NA; J gene: TRBJ2-3; CDR3 protein: CASSYLGPGTDTQYF; CDR3 DNA: TGTGCCAGCAGTTACTTGGGGCCTGGTACAGATACGCAGTATTTT
clone size: many; V gene: TRBV12-3/TRBV12-4; D gene: TRBD1; J gene: TRBJ2-7; CDR3 protein: CASSFRQGAYEQYF; CDR3 DNA: TGTGCCAGCAGTTTTCGACAGGGCGCCTACGAGCAGTACTTC
clone size: many; V gene: TRBV29-1; D gene: TRBD1; J gene: TRBJ2-5; CDR3 protein: CSVDPDREETQYF; CDR3 DNA: TGCAGCGTTGACCCCGACAGGGAAGAGACCCAGTACTTC
clone size: few; V gene: TRBV14; D gene: TRBD2; J gene: TRBJ2-3; CDR3 protein: CASSQEKPSGRVSDTQYF; CDR3 DNA: TGTGCCAGCAGCCAAGAAAAGCCTAGCGGGAGGGTTTCAGATACGCAGTATTTT
clone size: NA; V gene: TRBV3-1; D gene: NA; J gene: TRBJ2-7; CDR3 protein: CASSQNGHYEQYF; CDR3 DNA: TGTGCCAGCAGCCAAAATGGGCACTACGAGCAGTACTTC